The subject of this entry is one TCR beta chain. This sample is part of a study of blood T cell repertoires in COVID-19. Study-wide context: Acute and convalescent COVID-19 samples came from the United States, Italy and Spain. T cells, B-cell-depleted T cells, or PBMCs provided the cDNA or gDNA that served as material.

Authors' data handling: Researchers report that nucleated cell counts were estimated from reference gene primer amplification. Generated by immunoSEQ multiplex PCR, the TCRdb table keeps only in-frame clones and is missing some. Clonal size and the V and J genes are those of that table, whereas D and trimming came from the DNA. The sample lists about 250,000 clones, 65% to 85% seen once, with roughly 8.6% in the top ten. The clonotype comes from a man in his forties or fifties with active or convalescent COVID-19. Sequenced input: peripheral blood.

CDR3 residues: CASSFPHRQNNQPQHF. In nucleotides, the CDR3 is TGTGCCAGCAGCTTCCCCCATAGACAGAACAATCAGCCCCAGCATTTT. The chain combines TRBV5-8 with TRBJ1-5; possibly TRBD1 for D (5 bases). Trimming pared 2 bases from V and 3 bases from J, leaving 15 bases between. Germline CDR1 SGHTS, CDR2 YDEGEE. CDR3 length: 16 amino acids.